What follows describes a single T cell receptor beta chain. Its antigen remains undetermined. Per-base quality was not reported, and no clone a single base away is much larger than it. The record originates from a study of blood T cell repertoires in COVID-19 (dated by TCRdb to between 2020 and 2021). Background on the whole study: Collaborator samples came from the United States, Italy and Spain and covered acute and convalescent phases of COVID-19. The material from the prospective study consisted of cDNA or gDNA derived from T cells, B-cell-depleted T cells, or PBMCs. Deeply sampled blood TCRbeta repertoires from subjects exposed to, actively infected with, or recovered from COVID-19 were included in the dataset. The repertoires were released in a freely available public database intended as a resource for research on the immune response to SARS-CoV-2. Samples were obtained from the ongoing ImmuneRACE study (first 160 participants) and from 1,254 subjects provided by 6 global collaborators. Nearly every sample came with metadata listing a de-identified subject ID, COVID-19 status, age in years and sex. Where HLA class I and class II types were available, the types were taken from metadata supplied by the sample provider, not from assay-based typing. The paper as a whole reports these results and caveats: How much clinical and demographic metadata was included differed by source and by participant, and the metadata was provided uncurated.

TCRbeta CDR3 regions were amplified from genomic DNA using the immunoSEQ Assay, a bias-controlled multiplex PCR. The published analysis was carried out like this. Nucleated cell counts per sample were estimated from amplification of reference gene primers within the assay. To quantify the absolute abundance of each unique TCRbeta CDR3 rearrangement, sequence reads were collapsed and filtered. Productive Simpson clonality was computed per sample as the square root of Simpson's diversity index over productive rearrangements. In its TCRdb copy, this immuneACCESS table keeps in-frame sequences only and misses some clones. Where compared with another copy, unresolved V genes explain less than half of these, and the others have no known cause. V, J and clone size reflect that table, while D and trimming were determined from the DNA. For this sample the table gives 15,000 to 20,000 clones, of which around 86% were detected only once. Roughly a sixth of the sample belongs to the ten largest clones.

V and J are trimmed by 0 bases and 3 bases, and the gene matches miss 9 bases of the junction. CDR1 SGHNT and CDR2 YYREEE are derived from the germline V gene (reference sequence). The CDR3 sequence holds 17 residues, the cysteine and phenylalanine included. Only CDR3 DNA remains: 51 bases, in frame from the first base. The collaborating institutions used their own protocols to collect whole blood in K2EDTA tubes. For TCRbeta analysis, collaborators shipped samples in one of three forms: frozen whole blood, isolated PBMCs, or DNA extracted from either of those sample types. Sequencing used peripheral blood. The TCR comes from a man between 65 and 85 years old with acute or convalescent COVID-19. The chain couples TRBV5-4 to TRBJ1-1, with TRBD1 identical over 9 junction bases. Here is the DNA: TGTGCCAGCAGCTTGGGGGTTACCCGGGACAGGGACACTGAAGCTTTCTTT. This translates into CASSLGVTRDRDTEAFF.